The T cell receptor beta chain described here comes from a study of T cell responses to AZD1222 COVID-19 vaccine. Findings and limits, study-wide: Vaccine-associated CD4 TCRs spanned spike, dominant at 160-218 and 743-854. The peak T cell response came first, and repertoires were sampled only after it. At baseline, seropositivity was found in only six or seven AZD1222 recipients.

Germline trimming cut 6 bases from V and 5 bases from J; bases unmatched to any gene: 4. The CDR3 contains 14 residues. The germline V gene has CDR1 SNHLY and CDR2 FYNNEI. This clone was seen a few times. Its antigen is not known. The same CDR3 is also encoded by other DNA sequences in this sample. The method was immunoSEQ multiplex PCR; TCRdb's version includes in-frame clones alone and lacks a portion of them. The sample comprises around 100,000 clones, about 87% of which are singletons, and 1.8% rests with the top ten. The starting material was peripheral blood, obtained on day 0 of AZD1222 vaccination. This TCR came from an adult in good health. The chain recombines TRBV2 with TRBJ1-5; 10 bases agree with TRBD1. CDR3 protein: CASRGQGRYQPQHF. The CDR3 DNA reads as TGTGCCAGCAGGGGACAGGGGAGATATCAGCCCCAGCATTTT.